The 10 T cell receptor beta chains given below trace back to one sample, sequenced in a study of vaccination effects on CD4 cells after COVID-19. These TCRs are of unknown antigen specificity. Libraries were prepared by immunoSEQ multiplex PCR; TCRdb keeps only in-frame clonotypes and omits some of them. The sample has about 25,000 clones; under 80% are singletons. Before sequencing took place, the ViraFEST assay used viral peptide pools to expand antigen-specific CD4+ T cells. Cells that had been cultured for 10 days were the source of isolated CD4+ T cells. Everyone in the study got two shots of either the BNT162b2 or mRNA-1273 vaccine. The sequencing used CD4+ T cells from PBMCs cultured with HCoV-NL63 spike peptides, collected after COVID-19 vaccination. The receptors derive from a human donor who received a COVID-19 vaccine.

The chain carries TRBV6-5 and TRBJ1-3, with unresolved D. There are 14 residues in the CDR3. The germline CDR1 and CDR2 sequences are MNHEY and SVGAGI. Trimming pared 5 bases from V and 0 bases from J, leaving 8 bases between. CDR3 coding DNA: TGTGCCAGCAGTCGGACTTACTCTGGAAACACCATATATTTT. It encodes CASSRTYSGNTIYF.

The V call is TRBV4-1, the J call TRBJ2-7; D gene unclear. CDR1 is MGHRA, CDR2 YSYEKL, per germline. The V and J ends lost 5 bases and 2 bases respectively, with 19 bases between them. The CDR3 runs to 16 residues. This chain's CDR3 is CASSSKIIGPPYEQYF. The CDR3 nucleotides are TGCGCCAGCAGCTCCAAGATTATAGGGCCCCCCTACGAGCAGTACTTC.

The V gene is TRBV30, the J gene TRBJ1-5, with unresolved D. The CDR3 has 14 amino acids. Germline CDR1 reads GTSNPN; CDR2 reads SVGIG (reference sequence). V lost 2 bases, J lost 4 bases, and 12 bases lay in between. The CDR3 DNA reads TGTGCCTGGAGTACGGAGGGAGGGAATCAGCCCCAGCATTTT. This encodes CAWSTEGGNQPQHF.

The chain couples TRBV4-1 to TRBJ2-5; 9 bases are a match to TRBD1. CDR1 is MGHRA and CDR2 is YSYEKL in the germline V gene. The CDR3 extends over 15 amino acids. V trimming: 5 bases; J trimming: 3 bases; junction bases outside the gene matches: 7. The CDR3 loop reads CASSSPRQGEETQYF. Here the CDR3 DNA reads TGCGCCAGCAGCTCCCCCCGACAGGGGGAAGAGACCCAGTACTTC.

The chain employs TRBV6-6 and TRBJ2-7; a possible D gene is TRBD1 (7 bases). The V gene lost 5 bases and the J gene lost 4 bases, with 15 bases spanning the gap. The CDR3 runs to 14 residues. Germline CDR1 reads MNHNY; CDR2 reads SVGAGI (reference sequence). CDR3 DNA sequence: TGTGCCAGCAGTCTCCCGACAGGGACTTACGAGCAGTACTTC. Translation gives CASSLPTGTYEQYF.

The chain is built from TRBV5-1 and TRBJ2-7, with 10 nucleotides matching TRBD1. Per germline, CDR1 SGHRS and CDR2 YFSETQ. The CDR3 covers 14 residues. Trimming removed 4 bases from V and 3 bases from J; junction bases left unmatched: 4. CDR3 residues: CASSPTGGVYEQYF. The CDR3 DNA follows: TGCGCCAGCAGCCCGACAGGGGGCGTCTACGAGCAGTACTTC.

The chain links TRBV5-4 to TRBJ2-7; TRBD2 matches 10 bases. This CDR3 spans 15 amino acids. The germline V gene encodes CDR1 SGHNT and CDR2 YYREEE (reference sequence). Trimming took 4 bases from V and 0 from J; bases not matched to a gene: 4. CDR3 residues: CASSTRTSGSYEQYF. In nucleotides, the CDR3 is TGTGCCAGCAGCACACGGACTAGCGGCTCCTACGAGCAGTACTTC.

The chain recombines TRBV20-1 with TRBJ1-1; no clear D. Germline CDR1 and CDR2: DFQATT and SNEGSKA (reference sequence). V was trimmed by 4 bases and J by 11 bases, leaving 11 bases between them. The CDR3 covers 10 residues. The CDR3 DNA follows: TGCAGTGCTACCCACCTCGGGGCTTTCTTT. Protein: CSATHLGAFF.

V and J are TRBV19 and TRBJ2-3, with D perhaps matching TRBD1 (6 bases). The CDR3 totals 15 residues. CDR1 and CDR2 (germline): LNHDA, SQIVND (reference sequence). V was trimmed by 5 bases and J by 2 bases, leaving 14 bases between them. CDR3 sequence reads: CASSSGTRLTDTQYF. The CDR3 nucleotides read TGTGCCAGTAGTTCCGGGACACGGCTCACAGATACGCAGTATTTT. The full variable domain, rest sourced from reference TRBV19 and TRBJ2-3, is DGGITQSPKYLFRKEGQNVTLSCEQNLNHDAMYWYRQDPGQGLRLIYYSQIVNDFQKGDIAEGYSVSREKKESFPLTVTSAQKNPTAFYLCASSSGTRLTDTQYFGPGTRLTVL.

This clone was detected only once. This chain links TRBV5-6 with TRBJ1-6; tentative D call: TRBD1 (5 bases). CDR1 SGHDT and CDR2 YYEEEE come from the germline V gene. Trimming pared 0 bases from V and 10 bases from J, leaving 14 bases between. The CDR3 loop spans 15 amino acids. The CDR3 loop reads CASSLGAGRNSPLHF. For the CDR3, the DNA is TGTGCCAGCAGCTTGGGGGCAGGGCGGAACTCACCCCTCCACTTT.